The present TCR beta chain was sequenced within a study of CD8+ T cells in alopecia areata. As for the study in general: Scalp area affected, as a percentage, set the severity score of treated patients. General study points: Relative to normal scalp, lesional scalp, especially alopecia totalis/universalis, showed higher clonality.

CDR1 and CDR2 from the germline V gene are SQVTM and ANQGSEA. CDR3 length equals 13 residues. Note on this clone: Its antigen is unidentified. The germline gene is not matched at one end of the junction; a read error may be the cause.

Noted treatment: oral pan-JAK inhibitor, 5-10 mg twice daily. RNA extraction was followed by reverse transcription into cDNA, which acted as the sequencing template. Data came from immunoSEQ multiplex PCR; TCRdb stores just in-frame clones and leaves some out. The sample records about 190,000 clones, 50% to 60% being singletons. The rearrangement joins TRBV29-1 to TRBJ2-7, with D perhaps matching TRBD1 (7 bases). This TCR derives from a human donor with alopecia areata. This material consisted of CD4+ T cells sorted from blood, taken at week 4, from a patient treated with tofacitinib. The CDR3 DNA sequence: TGCAGCGTTGAGCGGGACAGTCTCTACGGGCAGTACTTC. Translated: CSVERDSLYGQYF.